This T cell receptor beta chain stems from a study of cytomegalovirus exposure and HLA in healthy donors. V shed 4 bases and J shed 0 bases, with 16 bases lying between them. The CDR3 totals 15 residues. Germline V gene lookup returns CDR1 GTSNPN and CDR2 SVGIG (reference sequence). With respect to this clone: Its antigen is not known.

Study observations and caveats: In most subjects, TCR beta sequences reportedly gave accurate predictions of HLA-A and HLA-B alleles. A further, later analysis showed that HLA-associated TCR beta chains (compared with equally common others) were more clonally expanded. Despite most TCR sequences being rare, some public TCRs occurred in many donors. Previous analysis showed most TCR beta V segments were productive about 90% or about 30% of the time.

60 Vbeta and 13 Jbeta primers were used in PCR. TCRdb's copy holds only in-frame clones and misses some; the assay was immunoSEQ multiplex PCR. The data hold tens of thousands of clones, with approximately 78% observed a single time. The sequenced sample consisted of PBMCs. The V call is TRBV30, the J call TRBJ2-7, with D tentatively TRBD2 (6 bases). The receptor comes from a male donor in good health and CMV-seropositive. CDR3 loop: CAWKEGPQSSYEQYF. In DNA form, the CDR3 reads TGTGCCTGGAAGGAGGGCCCCCAAAGCTCCTACGAGCAGTACTTC.